This record covers a single T cell receptor (beta chain). As yet, its antigen is unknown. The CDR3 is made up of 12 amino acids. Germline values: CDR1 DFQATT, CDR2 SNEGSKA (reference sequence). Researchers reported that TCR beta cDNA libraries carried unique molecular identifiers. Around 500,000 cDNA molecules came from about 1 to 10 million T cells. Each CDR3 protein is one row after TCRdb ran MiXCR on the PCR reads. The sample has about 540,000 distinct CDR3 sequences, around 36% seen once. The source of the sample is a study of post-analysis software for immune sequencing data. Study findings and constraints: Same-batch preparations were strongly co-clustered by F measure. Those with multiple sclerosis, the patient group, showed significantly lower normalized Chao1 diversity than controls. Included in a set of about 5 TRBV segments more frequent in patients than controls were TRBV5-6, TRBV5-1 and TRBV20-1.

The sample comprised blood. This rearrangement joins TRBV20-1 to TRBJ1-2; no reliable D call. The source of this sequence is a girl aged 2-17 years with multiple sclerosis. The CDR3 region has the DNA TGCAGCGTACGGACCCCTGACTATGGCTACACCTTC. Translation gives CSVRTPDYGYTF.